This TCR beta chain is drawn from a study of T cells in Graves' hyperthyroidism and ophthalmopathy. Broader study findings: Most clonotypes that expanded in the thyroid above 0.001 also showed up in blood.

The CDR3 runs to 16 residues. V trimming: 3 bases; J trimming: 2 bases; junction bases outside the gene matches: 3. The V gene's germline CDR1 is MNHEY and CDR2 SMNVEV (reference sequence). On this clonotype itself: Antigen unknown.

TCR beta CDR3 regions were amplified from RNA transcripts. During a first-round RT-PCR of the TCR CDR3, the HTBI primer set was used. TCRdb independently ran MiXCR on the multiplex PCR reads; one entry per CDR3 protein. The repertoire holds a few hundred thousand distinct CDR3 sequences, with about a sixth as singletons. Any patient presenting with uncontrolled infection, other autoimmune disease, pregnancy or lactation was left out. Diagnoses rested on clinical symptoms, serum thyroxine and TRAb, thyroid ultrasound and orbital computed tomography. The sequencing input was blood. The clonotype originates from a woman younger than 30 with Graves' hyperthyroidism that later progressed to Graves' ophthalmopathy. The genes are TRBV27 and TRBJ2-3; 12 bases map to TRBD2. The CDR3 protein is CASSFTSGRITDTQYF. DNA for the CDR3: TGTGCCAGCAGTTTTACTAGCGGGAGGATCACAGATACGCAGTATTTT.